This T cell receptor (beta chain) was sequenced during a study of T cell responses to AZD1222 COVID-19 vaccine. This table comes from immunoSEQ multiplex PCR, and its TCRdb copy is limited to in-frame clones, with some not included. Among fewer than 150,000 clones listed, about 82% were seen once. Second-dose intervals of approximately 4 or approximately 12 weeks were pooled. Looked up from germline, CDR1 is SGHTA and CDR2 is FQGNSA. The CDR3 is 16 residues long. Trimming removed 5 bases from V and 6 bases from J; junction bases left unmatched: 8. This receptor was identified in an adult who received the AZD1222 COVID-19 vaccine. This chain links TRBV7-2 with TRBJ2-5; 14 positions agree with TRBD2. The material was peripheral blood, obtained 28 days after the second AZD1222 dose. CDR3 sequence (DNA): TGTGCCAGCAGCCCGCAAGGACTAGCGGGGGGACAGACCCAGTACTTC. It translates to CASSPQGLAGGQTQYF.